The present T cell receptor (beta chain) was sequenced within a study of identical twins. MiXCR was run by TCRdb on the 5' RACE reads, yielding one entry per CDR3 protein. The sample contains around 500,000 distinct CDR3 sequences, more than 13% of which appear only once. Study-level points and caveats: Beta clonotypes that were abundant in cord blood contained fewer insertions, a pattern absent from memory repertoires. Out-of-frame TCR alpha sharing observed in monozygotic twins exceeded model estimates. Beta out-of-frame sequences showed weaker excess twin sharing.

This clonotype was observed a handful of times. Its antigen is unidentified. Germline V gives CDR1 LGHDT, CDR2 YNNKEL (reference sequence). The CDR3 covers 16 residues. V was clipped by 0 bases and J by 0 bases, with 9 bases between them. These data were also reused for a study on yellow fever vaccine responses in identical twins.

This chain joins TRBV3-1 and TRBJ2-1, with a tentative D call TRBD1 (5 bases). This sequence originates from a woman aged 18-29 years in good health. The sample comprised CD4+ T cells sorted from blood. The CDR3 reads CASSQDDSFSYNEQFF. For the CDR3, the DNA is TGTGCCAGCAGCCAAGACGACAGCTTCTCCTACAATGAGCAGTTCTTC.